Included here is one T cell receptor beta chain sequence, with context. Its antigen is unknown. This CDR3 has 16 amino acids. CDR1 is MDHEN and CDR2 is SYDVKM in the germline V gene. The J segment lost 4 bases and the V segment lost 3 bases, leaving 9 bases of the junction unmatched. This sample was included in a study of cytomegalovirus exposure and HLA in healthy donors. Findings and caveats of the study: Certain sequence variants were highly shared and formed a cluster, and this cluster was likely a sequencing artifact. In a later analysis, several top co-occurrence clusters appeared linked to parvovirus B19, influenza, CMV and Epstein-Barr virus. Exclusion as indistinguishable affected some V segments, including TRBV6-2 and TRBV6-3.

The PCR used 60 Vbeta and 13 Jbeta primers. The data were produced by immunoSEQ multiplex PCR, yet TCRdb's version contains in-frame clones alone and is incomplete. The data contain about 140,000 clones, approximately 82% of them singletons. Sequencing was done on a sample of PBMCs. The source is a woman in her forties in good health and CMV-seronegative. The J gene is TRBJ2-3, the V gene TRBV28; TRBD2 matches at 8 bases. Written as DNA, the CDR3 is TGTGCCAGCAGTTTTCTGGCGGGAGGAGGATCAGATACGCAGTATTTT. As protein: CASSFLAGGGSDTQYF.